This T cell receptor beta chain was profiled in a study of T cells after yellow fever vaccination. Regarding this clonotype: Its antigen is not identified.

General study findings and limits: Reappearance after the booster was observed for most primary-vaccination clones (roughly 97% CD4, just over 85% CD8).

V was cut by 5 bases and J by 8 bases, with 15 bases left in between. There are 14 residues in the CDR3. TCRdb fed the 5' RACE reads into MiXCR, producing one record per CDR3 protein. The repertoire holds 500,000 to 550,000 distinct CDR3 sequences, with 21% as singletons. The receptor was derived from a man younger than 35 who received the YFV17D yellow fever vaccine. The specimen comprised PBMCs, sampled roughly 20 days after the first yellow fever vaccination. This chain joins TRBV12-3 or TRBV12-4 and TRBJ1-4, with D uncertain. The CDR3 nucleotides read TGTGCCAGCAGTCTGGAGCAGAGCCGGGAAAAACTGTTTTTT. Translating gives CASSLEQSREKLFF.